These 13 T cell receptor beta chains were all obtained from the same sample, sequenced in a study of T-cell memory formation after mild COVID-19. MiXCR was run by TCRdb on the 5' RACE reads, yielding one entry per CDR3 protein. Of 350,000 to 500,000 distinct CDR3 sequences listed, 20% to 30% are singletons. Sequencing was performed on PBMCs or a T cell subset sorted from them (not recorded which). The origin of the receptors is an adult woman who had mild COVID-19 (a few samples of this study predate the infection). Cell type and time point are not known.

The chain is built from TRBV6-5 and TRBJ2-7; 14 bases match TRBD2. There are 18 residues in the CDR3. V trimming: 0 bases; J trimming: 0 bases; junction bases outside the gene matches: 4. The germline CDR1 and CDR2 sequences are MNHEY and SVGAGI. The CDR3 bases are TGTGCCAGCAGTTACTCGGGACTAGCGGGGGCCGGCTCCTACGAGCAGTACTTC. It codes for CASSYSGLAGAGSYEQYF.

The CDR3 reads CASSFTSGGASDTQYF. The CDR3 DNA reads TGCGCCAGCAGCTTCACTAGCGGGGGGGCCTCAGATACGCAGTATTTT. V and J are TRBV5-1 and TRBJ2-3; the match to TRBD2 covers 13 bases. Per germline, CDR1 SGHRS and CDR2 YFSETQ. V lost 2 bases to trimming and J lost 4 bases; unmatched junction nucleotides: 4. The CDR3 runs to 16 residues.

In its sample, this clonotype was seen a few times. The genes are TRBV20-1 and TRBJ2-2, with a tentative D call TRBD1 (6 bases). Germline CDR1 is DFQATT and CDR2 is SNEGSKA (reference sequence). V lost 0 bases, J lost 0 bases, and 11 bases lay in between. CDR3 length: 16 amino acids. This CDR3 is CSARDVGTSNTGELFF. The CDR3 DNA sequence: TGCAGTGCTAGAGATGTCGGGACATCGAACACCGGGGAGCTGTTTTTT.

The rearrangement joins TRBV11-2 to TRBJ2-2; D possibly uses TRBD1 or TRBD2 (6 bases each). V was clipped by 7 bases and J by 2 bases, with 20 bases between them. The CDR3 length is 17 residues. Germline loops: CDR1 SGHAT, CDR2 FQNNGV. The CDR3: CASINRGESSNTGELFF. The CDR3 bases are TGTGCCAGCATCAATAGGGGGGAGTCCTCTAACACCGGGGAGCTGTTTTTT. The full variable domain, rest sourced from reference TRBV11-2 and TRBJ2-2, is EAGVAQSPRYKIIEKRQSVAFWCNPISGHATLYWYQQILGQGPKLLIQFQNNGVVDDSQLPKDRFSAERLKGVDSTLKIQPAKLEDSAVYLCASINRGESSNTGELFFGEGSRLTVL.

The J gene is TRBJ2-7, the V gene TRBV12-3 or TRBV12-4; D call uncertain. V was pared by 2 bases and J by 4 bases, with 12 bases between. The CDR3 extends over 14 amino acids. CDR3 amino acids: CASSLRDTGYEQYF. Here the CDR3 DNA reads TGTGCCAGCAGTTTACGTGACACTGGTTACGAGCAGTACTTC.

This clonotype showed up just a few times. This chain uses TRBV7-9 with TRBJ2-7; TRBD1 agrees at 8 bases. Germline CDR1 SEHNR, CDR2 FQNEAQ (reference sequence). This CDR3 comprises 16 residues. After removal of 6 bases from V and 2 bases from J, the junction contained 12 bases not matched to a gene. DNA of the CDR3: TGTGCCAGCAGTTATACCTCCGGGACAGGAGCCTACGAGCAGTACTTC. As protein: CASSYTSGTGAYEQYF. Full variable domain (remainder filled in from reference TRBV7-9 and TRBJ2-7): DTGVSQNPRHKITKRGQNVTFRCDPISEHNRLYWYRQTLGQGPEFLTYFQNEAQLEKSRLLSDRFSAERPKGSFSTLEIQRTEQGDSAMYLCASSYTSGTGAYEQYFGPGTRLTVT.

The chain links TRBV12-3 or TRBV12-4 to TRBJ1-1; 7 bases map to TRBD1. CDR3 length: 14 amino acids. The V and J ends lost 5 bases and 3 bases, in that order; junction bases with no gene match: 6. The CDR3: CASSNPTGYTEAFF. DNA of the CDR3: TGTGCCAGCAGTAACCCGACAGGGTACACTGAAGCTTTCTTT.

The genes are TRBV9 and TRBJ1-1, with 9 nucleotides matching TRBD1. The V segment lost 3 bases and the J segment 5 bases; nucleotides outside the gene matches: 8. The germline V gene encodes CDR1 SGDLS and CDR2 YYNGEE. The CDR3 is 15 residues long. The CDR3 loop is CASSAPGQGGTEAFF. The CDR3 nucleotides are TGTGCCAGCAGCGCGCCGGGACAGGGAGGAACTGAAGCTTTCTTT.

V and J are TRBV4-2 and TRBJ2-6; 7 nucleotides line up with TRBD2. CDR3 size: 18 residues. Germline V gene lookup returns CDR1 LGHNA and CDR2 YNFKEQ. V dropped 4 bases and J dropped 0; count of bases not matched to a gene: 9. The CDR3 loop reads CASSRIAGPSSGANVLTF. The CDR3 DNA is TGTGCCAGCAGCCGTATAGCGGGTCCGAGCTCTGGGGCCAACGTCCTGACTTTC.

CDR3 DNA sequence: TGCGCCAGCAGCCGCCTTAGCGGTACTTGGTTCTTC. It encodes CASSRLSGTWFF. The chain carries TRBV5-1 and TRBJ2-1, with D possibly being TRBD2 (6 bases). CDR1 and CDR2 (germline): SGHRS, YFSETQ. Trimming removed 4 bases at V and 15 bases at J, with 17 bases between. The CDR3 loop spans 12 amino acids.

The chain is built from TRBV7-9 and TRBJ1-1; tentatively, D is TRBD1 (5 bases). There are 14 residues in the CDR3. Germline V CDR1 and CDR2: SEHNR, FQNEAQ (reference sequence). V was clipped by 1 base and J by 9 bases, with 15 bases between them. CDR3 sequence reads: CASSLGGALFQAFF. The CDR3 coding sequence is TGTGCCAGCAGCTTAGGAGGGGCCCTCTTTCAAGCTTTCTTT.

The rearrangement joins TRBV6-5 to TRBJ2-5, with 8 bases matching TRBD2. With 0 bases clipped from V and 5 bases from J, the junction kept 11 bases outside the gene matches. The CDR3 extends over 17 amino acids. Germline CDR1 MNHEY, CDR2 SVGAGI. As DNA, the CDR3 is TGTGCCAGCAGTTACTCGACACCGGGGGGGCCTCTGGAGACCCAGTACTTC. This translates into CASSYSTPGGPLETQYF.

The genes are TRBV5-1 and TRBJ2-7; weak D call: TRBD1 (6 bases). Trimming removed 4 bases at V and 6 bases at J, with 17 bases between. The CDR3 contains 14 residues. CDR1 and CDR2 from the germline V gene are SGHRS and YFSETQ. CDR3 sequence: CASSHPTGQREQYF. The CDR3 DNA is TGCGCCAGCAGCCACCCGACAGGCCAGCGCGAGCAGTACTTC.